The 31 T cell receptor beta chains below come from one sample, sequenced in a study of control samples from healthy donors and cancer patients. Produced via immunoSEQ multiplex PCR; TCRdb's table is partial and in-frame only. The sample has 75,000 to 95,000 clones; nearly 90% are singletons. Sequencing was done on a sample of blood. The source of these receptors is a woman aged 50 to 65 in good health.

The chain uses TRBV3-1 (or the pseudogene TRBV3-2) and TRBJ2-1; TRBD2 matches at 9 bases. CDR3 length: 14 amino acids. Trimming took 5 bases from V and 10 from J; bases not matched to a gene: 9. Germline CDR1 is LGHDT and CDR2 is YNNKEL (reference sequence). The CDR3 bases are TGTGCCAGCAGCTCCATGCGGGGGGGCCAGGAGCAGTTCTTC. This translates into CASSSMRGGQEQFF.

The chain uses TRBV5-4 and TRBJ2-1; 8 positions match TRBD2. The CDR3 runs 16 residues. The trim removed 4 bases at V and 9 bases at J, leaving 15 bases unmatched. The V gene's germline CDR1 is SGHNT and CDR2 YYREEE (reference sequence). The CDR3 here is CASSTGLASTGVEQFF. The CDR3 DNA reads as TGTGCCAGCAGCACAGGACTAGCTTCTACCGGTGTTGAGCAGTTCTTC.

This clone has a single count. The genes are TRBV5-6 and TRBJ1-4, with D perhaps TRBD1 (6 bases). Germline loops: CDR1 SGHDT, CDR2 YYEEEE. V was shortened by 4 bases and J by 8 bases, with 18 bases between the two germline ends. The CDR3 is 15 residues long. The CDR3 coding sequence is TGTGCCAGCAGCCTTCTGGGGGGCGCTTCGGAAAAACTGTTTTTT. Translation: CASSLLGGASEKLFF.

The genes are TRBV3-1 (or the pseudogene TRBV3-2) and TRBJ1-2; D is unclear. The germline CDR1 and CDR2 sequences are LGHDT and YNNKEL (reference sequence). The CDR3 length is 14 residues. V was clipped by 0 bases and J by 4 bases, with 9 bases between them. The DNA of the CDR3 is TGTGCCAGCAGCCAAGAAGGGAGCCCCTATGGCTACACCTTC. Its protein is CASSQEGSPYGYTF.

This clone has a single count. V is TRBV6-5 and J is TRBJ1-1; D uncertain. This CDR3 has 13 amino acids. V lost 7 bases and J lost 5, with 14 bases in between. Germline loops: CDR1 MNHEY, CDR2 SVGAGI. CDR3 coding DNA: TGTGCCAGCATAACGGACCCTGCTACTGAAGCTTTCTTT. Protein: CASITDPATEAFF.

This sequence joins TRBV15 and TRBJ2-3; D gene uncertain. The CDR3 extends over 15 amino acids. From germline, CDR1 is LNHNV and CDR2 YYDKDF (reference sequence). The V gene lost 0 bases and the J gene lost 2 bases, with 9 bases spanning the gap. The CDR3 reads CATSRDRLPTDTQYF. CDR3 bases: TGTGCCACCAGCAGAGATCGACTGCCCACAGATACGCAGTATTTT.

This clone was seen a handful of times. The V call is TRBV6-6, the J call TRBJ1-2; D not certain. Germline V gene lookup returns CDR1 MNHNY and CDR2 SVGAGI (reference sequence). The CDR3 length is 14 residues. With 0 bases removed from V and 8 bases from J, the gap between germline ends came to 13 bases. CDR3 residues: CASSYSDSAGGYTF. As DNA, the CDR3 is TGTGCCAGCAGTTACTCGGATTCGGCCGGCGGCTACACCTTC.

The chain recombines TRBV7-9 with TRBJ2-3, with 8 positions matching TRBD2. Germline-derived CDR1 and CDR2 are SEHNR and FQNEAQ (reference sequence). The CDR3 has 19 amino acids. The V and J ends lost 4 bases and 5 bases, in that order; junction bases with no gene match: 20. DNA of the CDR3: TGTGCCAGCAGCTCCATCCAGCGGGGGAGATTCTCAAGATTAGATACGCAGTATTTT. Amino acid sequence: CASSSIQRGRFSRLDTQYF.

The chain recombines TRBV2 with TRBJ1-2, with D possibly being TRBD1 (6 bases). The CDR3 spans 16 residues. V was trimmed by 5 bases and J by 4 bases, leaving 20 bases between them. Germline loops: CDR1 SNHLY, CDR2 FYNNEI. CDR3 region: CASSNAIGQPTYGYTF. DNA for the CDR3: TGTGCCAGCAGTAACGCTATCGGACAGCCAACCTATGGCTACACCTTC.

J is TRBJ2-2 and V is TRBV5-4, with unresolved D. Germline-derived CDR1 and CDR2 are SGHNT and YYREEE (reference sequence). Trimming took off 3 bases at V and 4 bases at J, with 10 bases between the two ends. This CDR3 is built from 14 residues. CDR3 DNA sequence: TGTGCCAGCAGCTCACAGACCTCCACCGGGGAGCTGTTTTTT. Translating gives CASSSQTSTGELFF. The full variable domain, its missing parts supplied by reference TRBV5-4 and TRBJ2-2, is ETGVTQSPTHLIKTRGQQVTLRCSSQSGHNTVSWYQQALGQGPQFIFQYYREEENGRGNFPPRFSGLQFPNYSSELNVNALELDDSALYLCASSSQTSTGELFFGEGSRLTVL.

The chain recombines TRBV20-1 with TRBJ1-1, with D perhaps TRBD1 (6 bases). V dropped 5 bases and J dropped 8 bases, with 12 bases sitting between them. Germline CDR1 and CDR2: DFQATT and SNEGSKA (reference sequence). The CDR3 runs to 11 residues. The CDR3 bases are TGCAGTGCTCCGAGACAGGACGAAGCTTTCTTT. Residues: CSAPRQDEAFF.

Worth noting for this clone: The sample contains more than one DNA sequence encoding this CDR3. This rearrangement joins TRBV19 to TRBJ2-6, with 7 bases lining up with TRBD1. Germline V lookup: CDR1 LNHDA, CDR2 SQIVND (reference sequence). CDR3 length: 18 amino acids. The trim removed 4 bases at V and 1 base at J, leaving 10 bases unmatched. For the CDR3, the DNA is TGTGCCAGTAGTACCCGGGACAGACCCAATTCTGGGGCCAACGTCCTGACTTTC. Translated: CASSTRDRPNSGANVLTF.

The chain carries TRBV7-9 and TRBJ2-7, with D hard to call. Trimming stripped 4 bases from V and 0 bases from J, with 7 bases between. Germline V lookup: CDR1 SEHNR, CDR2 FQNEAQ (reference sequence). This CDR3 is built from 13 residues. The CDR3 nucleotides are TGTGCCAGCAGCTGGGAAGCCTCCTACGAGCAGTACTTC. Its protein product is CASSWEASYEQYF.

The sample holds one count of this clone. The V and J genes are TRBV3-1 (or the pseudogene TRBV3-2) and TRBJ1-4, with D tentatively TRBD1 (5 bases). Germline V gene sequence: CDR1 LGHDT, CDR2 YNNKEL (reference sequence). This CDR3 is 12 amino acids long. Trimming took 7 bases from V and 8 from J, leaving 11 bases between them. In DNA form, the CDR3 reads TGTGCCAGCACCCATGGGGGGGAAAAACTGTTTTTT. Translated: CASTHGGEKLFF.

This clone was counted between two and nine times. The gene calls are TRBV5-6 and TRBJ2-3; D gene uncertain. Trimming cost V 5 bases and J 3 bases, with 4 bases left between them. The germline gives CDR1 SGHDT, CDR2 YYEEEE. The CDR3 covers 11 residues. The CDR3 loop is CASSDTDTQYF. CDR3 DNA sequence: TGTGCCAGCAGTGATACAGATACGCAGTATTTT. Drawing the rest from reference TRBV5-6 and TRBJ2-3, the complete variable domain is DAGVTQSPTHLIKTRGQQVTLRCSPKSGHDTVSWYQQALGQGPQFIFQYYEEEERQRGNFPDRFSGHQFPNYSSELNVNALLLGDSALYLCASSDTDTQYFGPGTRLTVL.

The chain uses TRBV6-6 and TRBJ2-5; TRBD1 agrees at 8 bases. The length of the CDR3 is 11 residues. In germline, CDR1 is MNHNY, CDR2 SVGAGI (reference sequence). V trimming: 10 bases; J trimming: 6 bases; junction bases outside the gene matches: 4. CDR3 in amino acids: CATDRGQTQYF. The CDR3 nucleotides read TGTGCCACTGACAGGGGCCAGACCCAGTACTTC.

This chain links TRBV29-1 with TRBJ1-2; no reliable D call. This CDR3 region has 14 residues. V lost 0 bases and J lost 8, with 16 bases in between. Germline CDR1 SQVTM, CDR2 ANQGSEA. CDR3 sequence: CSVEDPGPGVGYTF. CDR3 DNA sequence: TGCAGCGTTGAAGATCCCGGGCCCGGGGTGGGCTACACCTTC.

J is TRBJ2-3 and V is TRBV5-4, with 8 nucleotides matching TRBD1. Germline trimming cut 1 base from V and 5 bases from J; bases unmatched to any gene: 9. The length of the CDR3 is 16 residues. Germline CDR1 SGHNT, CDR2 YYREEE (reference sequence). CDR3 loop: CASSLPRGLQGDTQYF. CDR3 DNA: TGTGCCAGCAGCTTGCCCAGGGGGCTGCAAGGAGATACGCAGTATTTT.

This rearrangement joins TRBV29-1 to TRBJ1-2; D ambiguous. The V end was cut by 3 bases, the J end by 5 bases, with 22 bases between. There are 16 residues in the CDR3. Germline CDR1 and CDR2: SQVTM and ANQGSEA. The CDR3 DNA reads TGCAGCGTTGAGTCCTCAAGAGGCATTGGCGTATATGGCTACACCTTC. It codes for CSVESSRGIGVYGYTF. The whole variable domain, remainder taken from reference TRBV29-1 and TRBJ1-2, is SAVISQKPSRDICQRGTSLTIQCQVDSQVTMMFWYRQQPGQSLTLIATANQGSEATYESGFVIDKFPISRPNLTFSTLTVSNMSPEDSSIYLCSVESSRGIGVYGYTFGSGTRLTVV.

The chain joins TRBV7-2 to TRBJ2-7; the D gene is possibly TRBD1 (5 bases). Germline lookup yields CDR1 SGHTA and CDR2 FQGNSA. The CDR3 length is 13 residues. V was clipped by 5 bases and J by 3 bases, with 11 bases between them. CDR3 protein: CASSGARGYEQYF. The DNA for the CDR3 is TGTGCCAGCAGCGGGGCGCGCGGCTACGAGCAGTACTTC. Using reference TRBV7-2 and TRBJ2-7 for the parts outside the CDR3, the full variable domain is GAGVSQSPSNKVTEKGKDVELRCDPISGHTALYWYRQSLGQGLEFLIYFQGNSAPDKSGLPSDRFSAERTGGSVSTLTIQRTQQEDSAVYLCASSGARGYEQYFGPGTRLTVT.

This clone is a singleton in its sample. This sequence joins TRBV5-6 and TRBJ2-3; weak D call: TRBD1 (5 bases). This CDR3 has 14 residues. Between the trimmed V and J ends, which lost 0 bases and 5 bases, there was a span of 10 bases. CDR1 is SGHDT, CDR2 YYEEEE, per germline. The CDR3 sequence: CASSLARVGDTQYF. CDR3 DNA sequence: TGTGCCAGCAGCTTGGCCAGGGTTGGAGATACGCAGTATTTT.

The chain employs TRBV6-1 and TRBJ1-2, with D hard to call. The CDR3 is made up of 16 amino acids. V lost 0 bases, J lost 8 bases, and 19 bases lay in between. Germline V gene lookup returns CDR1 MNHNS and CDR2 SASEGT. CDR3 DNA: TGTGCCAGCAGTGAAGCGCAGAGGGCGGCCACGAAGGGCTACACCTTC. Translated: CASSEAQRAATKGYTF.

The rearrangement links TRBV11-2 to TRBJ1-4, with D hard to call. V shed 0 bases and J shed 10 bases, with 0 bases lying between them. This CDR3 is built from 10 residues. CDR1 SGHAT and CDR2 FQNNGV come from the germline V gene. The CDR3 nucleotides are TGTGCCAGCAGCTTAGAAAAACTGTTTTTT. Translating gives CASSLEKLFF. The complete variable domain, with remaining parts taken from reference TRBV11-2 and TRBJ1-4, reads EAGVAQSPRYKIIEKRQSVAFWCNPISGHATLYWYQQILGQGPKLLIQFQNNGVVDDSQLPKDRFSAERLKGVDSTLKIQPAKLEDSAVYLCASSLEKLFFGSGTQLSVL.

For this clone: Relative to the germline gene, one junction end is altered; a read error may explain this. At the DNA level, this CDR3 is encoded by other sequences in the same sample as well. The V gene is TRBV7-9, the J gene TRBJ1-2; D may be TRBD1 (6 bases). The CDR3 totals 13 residues. Per the germline V gene, CDR1 is SEHNR and CDR2 is FQNEAQ (reference sequence). This CDR3 reads CAIRTDNNYGYTF. CDR3 DNA sequence: TGTGCCATTAGGACAGACAATAACTATGGCTACACCTTT.

The rearrangement links TRBV14 to TRBJ1-2; no clear D. Germline assignment: CDR1 SGHDN and CDR2 FVKESK. Trimming shortened V by 1 base and J by 9 bases, and 12 bases separated the two germline ends. This CDR3 has 13 amino acids. CDR3 nucleotides: TGTGCCAGCAGCCAAGGGCAGGACGGGCGCTACACCTTC. Its protein product is CASSQGQDGRYTF.

The gene calls are TRBV5-1 and TRBJ1-1; 12 bases are shared with TRBD1. The length of the CDR3 is 15 residues. CDR1 is SGHRS, CDR2 YFSETQ, per germline. Unmatched junction bases numbered 5, after V lost 3 bases and J lost 5 bases. In nucleotides, the CDR3 is TGCGCCAGCAGCTCGGGACAGGGGGCTTCAACTGAAGCTTTCTTT. Protein: CASSSGQGASTEAFF.

This chain links TRBV12-3 or TRBV12-4 with TRBJ1-2; D gene uncertain. V lost 6 bases and J lost 6, with 14 bases in between. This CDR3 is 13 amino acids long. CDR3 nucleotides: TGTGCCAGCAGCTATTACCGTGGGAATGGCTACACCTTC. Residues: CASSYYRGNGYTF.

About this clone: This same CDR3 is encoded by further DNA sequences in the sample. V gene TRBV18 combines with J gene TRBJ1-1; D gene ambiguous. The V end was cut by 3 bases, the J end by 1 base, with 6 bases between. CDR1 KGHSH and CDR2 LQKENI come from the germline V gene. CDR3 length: 13 residues. CDR3 residues: CASSPHKNTEAFF. In nucleotides, the CDR3 is TGTGCCAGCTCACCTCATAAGAACACTGAAGCTTTCTTT.

The rearrangement links TRBV5-4 to TRBJ2-1, with D hard to call. Germline V gives CDR1 SGHNT, CDR2 YYREEE (reference sequence). Trimming removed 7 bases from V and 12 bases from J, with 14 bases in between. This CDR3 contains 11 residues. The CDR3: CASVRDGLQFF. Written as DNA, the CDR3 is TGTGCCAGCGTTAGAGACGGTCTGCAGTTCTTC.

J is TRBJ2-3 and V is TRBV9; weak D call: TRBD2 (6 bases). CDR3 size: 16 residues. V lost 3 bases, J lost 2 bases, and 16 bases lay in between. The germline V gene encodes CDR1 SGDLS and CDR2 YYNGEE. CDR3 in DNA: TGTGCCAGCAGCGCCAGACTCGGGGGTGCCACAGATACGCAGTATTTT. Translation gives CASSARLGGATDTQYF.

The chain links TRBV7-8 to TRBJ1-6; 7 nucleotides match TRBD1. Per germline, CDR1 SGHVS and CDR2 FQNEAQ. V trimming: 4 bases; J trimming: 10 bases; junction bases outside the gene matches: 13. The CDR3 has 16 residues. The CDR3 here is CASSSGQDVGQSPLHF. The CDR3 nucleotides are TGTGCCAGCAGCTCCGGACAGGACGTTGGCCAATCACCCCTCCACTTT. Using reference TRBV7-8 and TRBJ1-6 for the parts outside the CDR3, the full variable domain is GAGVSQSPRYKVAKRGQDVALRCDPISGHVSLFWYQQALGQGPEFLTYFQNEAQLDKSGLPSDRFFAERPEGSVSTLKIQRTQQEDSAVYLCASSSGQDVGQSPLHFGNGTRLTVT.